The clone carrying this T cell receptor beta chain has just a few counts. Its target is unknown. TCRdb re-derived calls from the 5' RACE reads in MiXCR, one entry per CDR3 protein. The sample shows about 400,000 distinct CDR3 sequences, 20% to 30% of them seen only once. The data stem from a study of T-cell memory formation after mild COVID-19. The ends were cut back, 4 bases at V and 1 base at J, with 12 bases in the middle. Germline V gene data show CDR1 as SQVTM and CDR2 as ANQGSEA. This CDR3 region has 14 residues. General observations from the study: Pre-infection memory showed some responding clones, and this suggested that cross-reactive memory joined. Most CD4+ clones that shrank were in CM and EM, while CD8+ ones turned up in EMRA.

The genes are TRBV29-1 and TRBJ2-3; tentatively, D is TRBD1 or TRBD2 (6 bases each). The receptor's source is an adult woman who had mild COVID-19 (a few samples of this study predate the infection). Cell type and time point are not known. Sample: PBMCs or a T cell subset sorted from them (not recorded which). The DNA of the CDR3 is TGCAGCGTTGGACTAGGGGGAGGCACAGATACGCAGTATTTT. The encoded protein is CSVGLGGGTDTQYF.